These 29 T cell receptor beta chains were all obtained from the same sample, sequenced in a study of naive and memory T cell subsets. Both TRBC1 and TRBC2 were covered by a beta constant-region primer of two equimolar oligonucleotides. Nested alpha and beta constant-region primers with the SP2 primer drove four PCR rounds on ligated cDNA. TCRdb re-analysed the UMI-ligation and nested PCR reads in MiXCR, keeping a single row per CDR3 protein. The profile shows 95,000 to 150,000 distinct CDR3 sequences, approximately 37% of them singletons. The sequenced sample was central memory CD4+ T cells from blood. Receptors originate from a human donor in good health.

This clonotype was recorded a few times. The V call is TRBV20-1, the J call TRBJ2-3, with 8 nucleotides matching TRBD1. Germline values: CDR1 DFQATT, CDR2 SNEGSKA (reference sequence). The CDR3 contains 16 residues. Unmatched junction bases numbered 12, after V lost 4 bases and J lost 3 bases. CDR3 DNA sequence: TGCAGTGCTACAGAGGGAGACAGGGGTCTTACAGATACGCAGTATTTT. Protein product: CSATEGDRGLTDTQYF.

This clonotype showed up just a few times. This chain links TRBV20-1 with TRBJ1-2, with D unclear. There are 15 residues in the CDR3. Trimming left V 0 bases short and J 10 bases short, with 21 bases between. The germline V gene encodes CDR1 DFQATT and CDR2 SNEGSKA (reference sequence). The chain's CDR3 is CSARERVLTKADYTF. CDR3 DNA sequence: TGCAGTGCTAGAGAGAGGGTTCTAACAAAAGCAGACTACACCTTC.

The chain is built from TRBV20-1 and TRBJ2-5; D not certain. The CDR3 runs 11 residues. Trimming pared 1 base from V and 3 bases from J, leaving 3 bases between. Germline assignment: CDR1 DFQATT and CDR2 SNEGSKA (reference sequence). In DNA form, the CDR3 reads TGCAGTGCTAGAGCGGAAGAGACCCAGTACTTC. This encodes CSARAEETQYF.

CDR3 residues: CASSRKPRSYNSPLHF. For the CDR3, the DNA is TGTGCCAGCAGCCGAAAACCCCGCTCCTATAATTCACCCCTCCACTTT. This sequence joins TRBV3-1 and TRBJ1-6, with D hard to call. Germline CDR1 is LGHDT and CDR2 is YNNKEL (reference sequence). The CDR3 runs 16 residues. The V end lost 4 bases, the J end lost 0 bases, and 10 bases lay between the germline ends.

The rearrangement links TRBV19 to TRBJ1-1; D is unclear. The V gene lost 3 bases and the J gene lost 7 bases, with 12 bases spanning the gap. Germline CDR1 is LNHDA and CDR2 is SQIVND (reference sequence). The CDR3 loop spans 13 amino acids. In DNA, the CDR3 is TGTGCCAGTAGTATGTCCCTTTCAGTTGAAGCTTTCTTT. Protein sequence: CASSMSLSVEAFF.

This clonotype has just a few counts. The rearrangement links TRBV18 to TRBJ2-2; TRBD2 aligns across 8 bases. After removal of 3 bases from V and 0 bases from J, the junction contained 0 bases not matched to a gene. The CDR3 sequence is 15 residues long. From germline, CDR1 is KGHSH and CDR2 LQKENI. CDR3 sequence: CASSPGLANTGELFF. The CDR3 bases are TGTGCCAGCTCACCGGGACTAGCGAACACCGGGGAGCTGTTTTTT.

Many counts were recorded for this clonotype. The rearrangement links TRBV10-3 to TRBJ2-1; 8 bases line up with TRBD2. The length of the CDR3 is 15 residues. Germline values: CDR1 ENHRY, CDR2 SYGVKD. V lost 6 bases and J lost 5; bases outside the gene matches: 9. CDR3 nucleotide sequence: TGTGCCATCAGCGAAAGGACTAGCCGAGACAATGAGCAGTTCTTC. Its translation is CAISERTSRDNEQFF.

The chain has TRBV29-1 and TRBJ1-2, with 8 bases fitting TRBD1. Germline lookup yields CDR1 SQVTM and CDR2 ANQGSEA. V lost 8 bases, J lost 8 bases, and 10 bases stayed unmatched. This CDR3 region has 12 residues. CDR3 DNA sequence: TGCAGCTTAAGGACAGGGCACGGAGGCTACACCTTC. Translating it yields CSLRTGHGGYTF.

This clonotype was detected a few times. The rearrangement links TRBV7-9 to TRBJ2-7, with 9 bases identical to TRBD2. The CDR3 is made up of 19 amino acids. Germline V gene sequence: CDR1 SEHNR, CDR2 FQNEAQ (reference sequence). The J segment lost 7 bases and the V segment lost 5 bases, leaving 24 bases of the junction unmatched. CDR3 bases: TGTGCCAGCAGCCGAAGGCCTAGCGGGATAAGTGTATTATCGGGGGAGCAGTACTTC. Its protein product is CASSRRPSGISVLSGEQYF.

This sequence joins TRBV7-8 and TRBJ2-1, with TRBD2 identical over 7 bases. Germline V CDR1 and CDR2: SGHVS, FQNEAQ. V lost 0 bases, J lost 11 bases, and 13 bases stayed unmatched. CDR3 length: 16 residues. The CDR3 loop is CASSLAQGAGTVQQFF. CDR3 nucleotide sequence: TGTGCCAGCAGCTTAGCCCAAGGAGCGGGGACGGTTCAGCAGTTCTTC. The entire variable domain, with the rest obtained from reference TRBV7-8 and TRBJ2-1, is as follows: GAGVSQSPRYKVAKRGQDVALRCDPISGHVSLFWYQQALGQGPEFLTYFQNEAQLDKSGLPSDRFFAERPEGSVSTLKIQRTQQEDSAVYLCASSLAQGAGTVQQFFGPGTRLTVL.

In this sample, this clonotype turned up a few times. The CDR3 region is CASSSGLAGAYEQYF. CDR3 nucleotide sequence: TGTGCCAGCAGTTCGGGACTAGCGGGGGCCTACGAGCAGTACTTC. V usage is TRBV27 and J usage is TRBJ2-7; 14 bases match TRBD2. The CDR3 length is 15 residues. V trimming: 4 bases; J trimming: 2 bases; junction bases outside the gene matches: 1. Per the germline V gene, CDR1 is MNHEY and CDR2 is SMNVEV (reference sequence).

This clonotype was seen many times. J is TRBJ2-5 and V is TRBV20-1; no reliable D call. V dropped 3 bases and J dropped 2 bases, with 16 bases sitting between them. The CDR3 runs 15 residues. The germline gives CDR1 DFQATT, CDR2 SNEGSKA (reference sequence). The CDR3 sequence is CSARLGGIPQETQYF. CDR3 sequence (DNA): TGCAGTGCTAGGCTCGGCGGTATTCCTCAAGAGACCCAGTACTTC.

The chain is built from TRBV27 and TRBJ2-3; no clear D gene. Germline lookup yields CDR1 MNHEY and CDR2 SMNVEV (reference sequence). CDR3 length: 14 amino acids. Trimming removed 2 bases from V and 5 bases from J, with 11 bases in between. The DNA for the CDR3 is TGTGCCAGCAGTTTAACCGGCTTTGGAGATACGCAGTATTTT. This gives the protein CASSLTGFGDTQYF.

This clonotype was recorded a few times. The genes are TRBV11-2 and TRBJ1-2; TRBD1 is a possible D gene (5 bases). V gave up 5 bases and J gave up 8 bases, with 12 bases separating them. There are 12 residues in the CDR3. The germline V gene encodes CDR1 SGHAT and CDR2 FQNNGV. CDR3 sequence reads: CASSPTTDGYTF. For the CDR3, the DNA is TGTGCCAGCAGCCCTACGACAGACGGCTACACCTTC. The full variable domain, completed using reference TRBV11-2 and TRBJ1-2, is EAGVAQSPRYKIIEKRQSVAFWCNPISGHATLYWYQQILGQGPKLLIQFQNNGVVDDSQLPKDRFSAERLKGVDSTLKIQPAKLEDSAVYLCASSPTTDGYTFGSGTRLTVV.

This clonotype has just a few counts. The chain joins TRBV28 to TRBJ2-5, with 10 bases that match TRBD2. V shed 4 bases, J shed 4 bases, and the junction held 6 bases outside the gene matches. CDR3 length: 15 residues. Per the germline V gene, CDR1 is MDHEN and CDR2 is SYDVKM. The CDR3 DNA is TGTGCCAGCAGTTCCCCAGCGGGAGGGAGAGAGACCCAGTACTTC. This codes for CASSSPAGGRETQYF.

This clonotype occurred many times. The chain has TRBV7-2 and TRBJ2-5; maybe TRBD2 (5 bases). With 8 bases removed from V and 3 bases from J, the gap between germline ends came to 13 bases. This CDR3 contains 13 residues. Germline-derived CDR1 and CDR2 are SGHTA and FQGNSA. CDR3 protein: CASRKTREETQYF. The CDR3 coding sequence is TGTGCCAGCCGAAAAACTAGAGAAGAGACCCAGTACTTC.

This rearrangement joins TRBV14 to TRBJ2-4; D unresolved. Deletions cut 1 base from V and 3 bases from J, with 13 bases between. The CDR3 is 16 residues long. Germline-derived CDR1 and CDR2 are SGHDN and FVKESK. CDR3 sequence reads: CASSQGAMGLKNIQYF. The CDR3 DNA is TGTGCCAGCAGCCAAGGAGCTATGGGTCTCAAAAACATTCAGTACTTC.

This chain connects TRBV3-1 to TRBJ2-2; 7 bases are a match to TRBD2. Germline values: CDR1 LGHDT, CDR2 YNNKEL (reference sequence). This CDR3 has 15 amino acids. With 1 base clipped from V and 7 bases from J, the junction kept 6 bases outside the gene matches. The CDR3 DNA reads as TGTGCCAGCAGCCAAGTTTGGACTAGAAACGGGGAGCTGTTTTTT. Its translation is CASSQVWTRNGELFF.

The chain recombines TRBV11-2 with TRBJ2-3; TRBD2 aligns across 8 bases. CDR3 size: 15 residues. V was pared by 1 base and J by 0 bases, with 0 bases of the junction left unmatched. Per germline, CDR1 SGHAT and CDR2 FQNNGV. DNA of the CDR3: TGTGCCAGCAGCTTAGGACTAGCGAGCACAGATACGCAGTATTTT. Translating it yields CASSLGLASTDTQYF.

Turning to this clonotype: A read error is possible here, since a much larger clone lies one base away. The V and J genes are TRBV7-9 and TRBJ2-3; 10 bases are shared with TRBD2. There are 14 residues in the CDR3. Germline assignment: CDR1 SEHNR and CDR2 FQNEAQ (reference sequence). Germline trimming cut 10 bases from V and 2 bases from J; bases unmatched to any gene: 6. CDR3 region: CATLAGESTDTQYF. The CDR3 DNA reads TGTGCCACGCTAGCGGGAGAGTCCACAGATACGCAGTATTTT. The variable domain in full, completed from reference TRBV7-9 and TRBJ2-3, reads DTGVSQNPRHKITKRGQNVTFRCDPISEHNRLYWYRQTLGQGPEFLTYFQNEAQLEKSRLLSDRFSAERPKGSFSTLEIQRTEQGDSAMYLCATLAGESTDTQYFGPGTRLTVL.

This clonotype has more than one count but fewer than ten. The chain employs TRBV28 and TRBJ1-1; tentative D call: TRBD1 (5 bases). Germline-derived CDR1 and CDR2 are MDHEN and SYDVKM. Trimming took off 8 bases at V and 6 bases at J, with 19 bases between the two ends. The CDR3 length is 14 residues. The CDR3 here is CASSLWQGRAEAFF. The CDR3 nucleotides are TGTGCCAGCTCCTTATGGCAGGGTCGCGCTGAAGCTTTCTTT.

The chain links TRBV6-6 to TRBJ2-3; TRBD2 matches 10 bases. The CDR3 loop spans 17 amino acids. J lost 4 bases, V lost 0 bases, and 7 bases had no gene match. CDR1 is MNHNY, CDR2 SVGAGI, per germline (reference sequence). The CDR3 here is CASSYSGSGRMPDTQYF. The CDR3, as DNA: TGTGCCAGCAGTTACTCAGGTAGCGGGAGGATGCCAGATACGCAGTATTTT.

V usage is TRBV14 and J usage is TRBJ1-1, with D uncertain. The CDR3 runs to 12 residues. The germline V gene encodes CDR1 SGHDN and CDR2 FVKESK. Trimming left V 1 base short and J 11 bases short, with 11 bases between. The CDR3 is CASSQVPGRAFF. Here the CDR3 DNA reads TGTGCCAGCAGCCAAGTACCCGGGCGCGCTTTCTTT. Full variable domain (missing parts from reference TRBV14 and TRBJ1-1): EAGVTQFPSHSVIEKGQTVTLRCDPISGHDNLYWYRRVMGKEIKFLLHFVKESKQDESGMPNNRFLAERTGGTYSTLKVQPAELEDSGVYFCASSQVPGRAFFGQGTRLTVV.

This clonotype was seen a handful of times. The chain carries TRBV20-1 and TRBJ1-6, with D tentatively TRBD1 (5 bases). The germline V and J ends were trimmed by 6 bases and 10 bases, with 22 bases remaining between them. The CDR3 totals 15 residues. Germline values: CDR1 DFQATT, CDR2 SNEGSKA (reference sequence). The CDR3 DNA sequence: TGCAGTGCCATTCTCGGGGGTCGTTCTTGGTCACCCCTCCACTTT. Translated: CSAILGGRSWSPLHF.

Only a few counts were recorded for this clonotype. V usage is TRBV29-1 and J usage is TRBJ2-1, with 12 bases identical to TRBD2. This CDR3 has 14 residues. CDR1 and CDR2 from the germline V gene are SQVTM and ANQGSEA. The junction had 10 bases not matched to a gene; V was cut back by 6 bases and J by 10 bases. The CDR3 loop reads CSVGLAGGPMEQFF. The CDR3, as DNA: TGCAGCGTGGGTCTAGCGGGAGGGCCAATGGAGCAGTTCTTC.

J is TRBJ1-2 and V is TRBV25-1, with a tentative D call TRBD1 (5 bases). The CDR3 totals 14 residues. V gave up 3 bases and J gave up 8 bases, with 16 bases separating them. CDR1 is MGHDK, CDR2 SYGVNS, per germline. The chain's CDR3 is CASSDQGAASGYTF. The CDR3 DNA reads as TGTGCCAGCAGTGACCAAGGGGCGGCCAGCGGCTACACCTTC.

The chain has TRBV29-1 and TRBJ2-7; 8 nucleotides align to TRBD2. Per germline, CDR1 SQVTM and CDR2 ANQGSEA. Trimming took 1 base from V and 5 from J; bases not matched to a gene: 4. This CDR3 is 13 amino acids long. The CDR3 loop is CSVEGTSSDEQYF. CDR3 nucleotide sequence: TGCAGCGTTGAAGGGACTAGCAGTGACGAGCAGTACTTC.

This chain connects TRBV7-2 to TRBJ1-5; a possible D gene is TRBD1 (6 bases). The CDR3 has 13 residues. Between the trimmed V and J ends, which lost 5 bases and 8 bases, there was a span of 13 bases. From germline, CDR1 is SGHTA and CDR2 FQGNSA. CDR3 sequence: CASSVSGVEPQHF. CDR3 nucleotide sequence: TGTGCCAGCAGCGTATCAGGGGTAGAGCCCCAGCATTTT.

This clonotype has a count of ten or more. The chain recombines TRBV19 with TRBJ2-1, with 10 bases matching TRBD1. The V and J ends lost 7 bases and 9 bases, in that order; junction bases with no gene match: 15. The CDR3 length is 16 residues. From germline, CDR1 is LNHDA and CDR2 SQIVND (reference sequence). The CDR3 sequence is CASNTRWGQGSGEQFF. The DNA of the CDR3 is TGTGCCAGTAACACCCGGTGGGGACAGGGGAGTGGTGAGCAGTTCTTC.